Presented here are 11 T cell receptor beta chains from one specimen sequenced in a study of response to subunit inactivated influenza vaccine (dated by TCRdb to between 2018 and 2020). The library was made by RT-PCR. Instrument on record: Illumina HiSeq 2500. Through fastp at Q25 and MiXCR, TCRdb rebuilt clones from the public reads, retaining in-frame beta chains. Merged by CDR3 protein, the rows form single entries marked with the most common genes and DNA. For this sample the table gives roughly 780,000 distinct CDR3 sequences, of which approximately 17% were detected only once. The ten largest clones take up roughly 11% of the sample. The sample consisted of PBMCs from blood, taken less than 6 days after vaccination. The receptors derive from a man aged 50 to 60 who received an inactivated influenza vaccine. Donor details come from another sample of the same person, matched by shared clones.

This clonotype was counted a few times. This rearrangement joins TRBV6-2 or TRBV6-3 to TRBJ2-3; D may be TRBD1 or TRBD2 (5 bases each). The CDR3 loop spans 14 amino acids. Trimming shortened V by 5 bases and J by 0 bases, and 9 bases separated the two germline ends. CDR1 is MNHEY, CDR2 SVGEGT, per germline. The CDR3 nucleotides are TGTGCCAGCAGTAACCGGGACAGCACAGATACGCAGTATTTT. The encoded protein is CASSNRDSTDTQYF.

CDR3 region: CASSLGDHLTTDTQYF. The CDR3 nucleotides are TGTGCCAGCAGTTTAGGGGACCACCTAACCACAGATACGCAGTATTTT. This chain connects TRBV27 to TRBJ2-3, with D perhaps given as TRBD1 or TRBD2 (5 bases each). Germline CDR1 and CDR2: MNHEY and SMNVEV (reference sequence). This CDR3 has 16 amino acids. V lost 2 bases and J 2 bases, leaving 14 bases between the germline ends.

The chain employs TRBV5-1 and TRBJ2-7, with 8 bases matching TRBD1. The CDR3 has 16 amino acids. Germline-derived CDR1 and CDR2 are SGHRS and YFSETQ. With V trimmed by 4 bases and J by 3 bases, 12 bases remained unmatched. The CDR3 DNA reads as TGCGCCAGCAGCCAGGGGGCGGCCGTGTTCAACTACGAGCAGTACTTC. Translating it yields CASSQGAAVFNYEQYF.

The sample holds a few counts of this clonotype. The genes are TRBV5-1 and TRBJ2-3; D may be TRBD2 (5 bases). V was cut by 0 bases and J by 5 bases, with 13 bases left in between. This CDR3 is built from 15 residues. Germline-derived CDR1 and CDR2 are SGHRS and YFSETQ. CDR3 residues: CASSLAGLAQDTQYF. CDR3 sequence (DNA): TGCGCCAGCAGCTTGGCAGGACTTGCCCAAGATACGCAGTATTTT.

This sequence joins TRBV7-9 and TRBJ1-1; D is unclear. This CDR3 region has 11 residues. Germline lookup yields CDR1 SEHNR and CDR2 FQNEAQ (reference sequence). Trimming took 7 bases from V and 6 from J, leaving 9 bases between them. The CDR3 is CASIRHAEAFF. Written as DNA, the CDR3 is TGTGCCAGCATAAGACACGCTGAAGCTTTCTTT. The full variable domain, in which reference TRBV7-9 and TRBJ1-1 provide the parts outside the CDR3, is DTGVSQNPRHKITKRGQNVTFRCDPISEHNRLYWYRQTLGQGPEFLTYFQNEAQLEKSRLLSDRFSAERPKGSFSTLEIQRTEQGDSAMYLCASIRHAEAFFGQGTRLTVV.

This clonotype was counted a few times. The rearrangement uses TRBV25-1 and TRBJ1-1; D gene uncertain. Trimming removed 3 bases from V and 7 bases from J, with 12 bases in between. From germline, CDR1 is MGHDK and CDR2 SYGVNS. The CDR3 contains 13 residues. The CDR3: CASSDSVRSEAFF. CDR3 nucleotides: TGTGCCAGCAGTGACAGTGTAAGGAGTGAAGCTTTCTTT.

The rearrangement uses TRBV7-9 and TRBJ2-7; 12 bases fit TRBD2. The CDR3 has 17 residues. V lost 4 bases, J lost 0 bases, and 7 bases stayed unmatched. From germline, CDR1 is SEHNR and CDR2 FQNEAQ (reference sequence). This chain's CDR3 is CASSSTSGSESSYEQYF. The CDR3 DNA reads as TGTGCCAGCAGCTCGACTAGCGGGAGCGAAAGCTCCTACGAGCAGTACTTC.

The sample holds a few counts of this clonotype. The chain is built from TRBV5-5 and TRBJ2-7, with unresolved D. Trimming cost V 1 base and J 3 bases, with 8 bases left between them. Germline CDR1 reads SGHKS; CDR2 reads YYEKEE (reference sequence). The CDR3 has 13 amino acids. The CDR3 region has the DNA TGTGCCAGCAGCTTGCCAGGCAACTACGAGCAGTACTTC. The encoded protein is CASSLPGNYEQYF. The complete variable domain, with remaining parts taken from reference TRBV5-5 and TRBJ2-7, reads DAGVTQSPTHLIKTRGQQVTLRCSPISGHKSVSWYQQVLGQGPQFIFQYYEKEERGRGNFPDRFSARQFPNYSSELNVNALLLGDSALYLCASSLPGNYEQYFGPGTRLTVT.

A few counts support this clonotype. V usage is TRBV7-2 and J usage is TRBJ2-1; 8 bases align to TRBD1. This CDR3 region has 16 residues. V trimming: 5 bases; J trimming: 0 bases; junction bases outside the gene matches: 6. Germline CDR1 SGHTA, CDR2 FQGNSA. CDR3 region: CASSRKGTGSYNEQFF. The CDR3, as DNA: TGTGCCAGCAGCAGGAAGGGGACAGGCTCCTACAATGAGCAGTTCTTC.

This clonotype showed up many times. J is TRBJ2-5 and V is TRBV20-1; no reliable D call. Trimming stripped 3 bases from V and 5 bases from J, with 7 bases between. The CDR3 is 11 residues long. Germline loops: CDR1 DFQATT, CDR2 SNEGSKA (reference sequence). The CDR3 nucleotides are TGCAGTGCTAGGAGTGGGGAGACCCAGTACTTC. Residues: CSARSGETQYF.

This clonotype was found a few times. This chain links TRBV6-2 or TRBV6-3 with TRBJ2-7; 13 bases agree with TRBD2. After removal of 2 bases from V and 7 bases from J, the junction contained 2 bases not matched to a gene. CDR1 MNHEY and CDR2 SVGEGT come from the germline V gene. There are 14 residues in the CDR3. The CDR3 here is CASSYATSGREQYF. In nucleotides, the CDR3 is TGTGCCAGCAGTTACGCGACTAGCGGGAGGGAGCAGTACTTC.